The text below deals with one TCR beta chain. The CDR3 has 16 amino acids. V gave up 1 base and J gave up 0 bases, with 13 bases separating them. The V gene's germline CDR1 is SGHVS and CDR2 FNYEAQ. The source of the sample is a study of early T cells in non-severe SARS-CoV-2 infection. TCRdb reanalysed the 5' RACE reads using MiXCR and keeps one entry per CDR3 protein. The data hold roughly 60,000 distinct CDR3 sequences, with about an eighth observed a single time. Sequences were obtained from whole blood. The chain recombines TRBV7-6 with TRBJ2-7; no firm D call. The sequence derives from an adult who was a healthcare worker with PCR-confirmed SARS-CoV-2 infection or an uninfected control (not recorded which). The CDR3 is CASSLDDGKSSYEQYF. DNA for the CDR3: TGTGCCAGCAGCTTAGATGATGGGAAGAGCTCCTACGAGCAGTACTTC.